This is a list of T cell receptor beta chains from one sample in a study of blood T cell repertoires in COVID-19. Assay: immunoSEQ multiplex PCR; the TCRdb copy retains only in-frame clones and omits some. The sample contains 150,000 to 200,000 clones, about 81% of which appear only once. Sequenced: peripheral blood. The origin of the receptors is a woman between 65 and 79 years old with acute or convalescent COVID-19. Both conserved end residues are part of each CDR3. Each record gives: D gene, clone size, V gene, J gene, CDR3 DNA, CDR3 protein. The D gene is left open where the match is weak. Clone size is given for some rows only: seen once, a few or many times, or a class if the clone is expanded.

>-|-|TRBV7-3|TRBJ2-1
TGTGCCAGCAGCTTAGCGGATTACAATGAGCAGTTCTTC
CASSLADYNEQFF
>-|few|TRBV10-2|TRBJ1-6
TGCGCCAGCAGTGAGGAGTACTCACCCCTCCACTTT
CASSEEYSPLHF
>TRBD1|-|TRBV4-3|TRBJ1-6
TGCGCCAGCAGCCAAGGGCAGGGGGGTTCCAATTCACCCCTCCACTTT
CASSQGQGGSNSPLHF
>-|once|TRBV19|TRBJ1-6
TGTGCCAGTAGTATCCCGACCTCAAAAGCGAATTCACCCCTCCACTTT
CASSIPTSKANSPLHF
>-|once|TRBV7-9|TRBJ2-7
TGTGCCAGCAGCTTAGAACTTCCCTACGAGCAGTACTTC
CASSLELPYEQYF
>-|-|TRBV19|TRBJ1-5
TGTGCCAGTAGGGACAGAGATCAGCCCCAGCATTTT
CASRDRDQPQHF
>-|once|TRBV28|TRBJ1-2
TGTGCCAGCAGTCAGTTCAACTATGGCTACACCTTC
CASSQFNYGYTF
>-|-|TRBV29-1|TRBJ2-7
TGCAGCGTTGAAGGGACTATAAACGAGCAGTACTTC
CSVEGTINEQYF
>TRBD1|-|TRBV6-5|TRBJ1-2
TGTGCCAGCAGTAAACAGGGGAACTATGGCTACACCTTC
CASSKQGNYGYTF
>-|once|TRBV6-6|TRBJ1-3
TGTGCCAGCAGGAAAAGGGGAAGCTCTGGAAACACCATATATTTT
CASRKRGSSGNTIYF
>-|-|TRBV24-1|TRBJ2-2
TGTGCCACCAGCGGCGGGGTCACTGGCCTTGTTACCGGGGAGCTGTTTTTT
CATSGGVTGLVTGELFF
>-|-|TRBV7-2|TRBJ1-6
TGTGCCAGCAGCTCCCCGGTGAATTCACCCCTCCACTTT
CASSSPVNSPLHF
>-|-|TRBV18|TRBJ2-6
TGTGCCAGCTCATCTACAGCCAGCTCTGGGGCCAACGTCCTGACTTTC
CASSSTASSGANVLTF
>TRBD2|-|TRBV24-1|TRBJ2-2
TGTGCCACCAGCAGCACTAGCGGGAGTTTCGCCGGGGAGCTGTTTTTT
CATSSTSGSFAGELFF
>TRBD1|-|TRBV6-5|TRBJ1-1
TGTGCCAGCGGTTGGAGGGGGCCCACTGAAGCTTTCTTT
CASGWRGPTEAFF
>-|once|TRBV6-4|TRBJ2-1
TGTGCCAGCAGCCTGGACAGCCTCGGCTCCTACAATGAGCAGTTCTTC
CASSLDSLGSYNEQFF
>-|few|TRBV25-1|TRBJ2-7
TGTGCCAGCAGTGATAGTTTCGGTTACGAGCAGTACTTC
CASSDSFGYEQYF
>TRBD1|-|TRBV7-9|TRBJ1-2
TGTGCCAGCAGCCTGGGACAGCGATCTAACTATGGCTACACCTTC
CASSLGQRSNYGYTF
>-|-|TRBV2|TRBJ1-1
TGTGCCAGCAGTGAACGGGTTTGGGTGGGGAACACTGAAGCTTTCTTT
CASSERVWVGNTEAFF
>TRBD2|once|TRBV19|TRBJ2-7
TGTGCCAGTAGTATGGGGGGTCGAGCGGGGAGCTACGAGCAGTACTTC
CASSMGGRAGSYEQYF
>TRBD1|-|TRBV15|TRBJ1-1
TGTGCCACCAGCAAGGACAGGGGGTACGGGGACACTGAAGCTTTCTTT
CATSKDRGYGDTEAFF
>TRBD2|-|TRBV30|TRBJ2-1
TGTGCCTGCACTAGCGGGGCGTACAATGAGCAGTTCTTC
CACTSGAYNEQFF
>-|-|TRBV4-1|TRBJ2-5
TGCGCCAGCAGCCAAGGAAGGGGAGGAGAGACCCAGTACTTC
CASSQGRGGETQYF
>TRBD2|-|TRBV20-1|TRBJ2-3
TGCAGTGCTAGTGAATTAGCGGGGAGCACAGATACGCAGTATTTT
CSASELAGSTDTQYF
>-|-|TRBV28|TRBJ2-6
TGTGCCAGCATTCCCAGGGACTCTGGGGCCAACGTCCTGACTTTC
CASIPRDSGANVLTF
>-|-|TRBV6-5|TRBJ1-2
TGTGCCAGCAGCGAGATGACGACAAGCTATGGCTACACCTTC
CASSEMTTSYGYTF
>-|-|TRBV28|TRBJ1-1
TGTGCCAGCAGTTTGCCGGGAGTGAACACTGAAGCTTTCTTT
CASSLPGVNTEAFF
>-|-|TRBV6-4|TRBJ1-1
TGTGCCAGCAGTGACTCTCTGGGGGGCACTGAAGCTTTCTTT
CASSDSLGGTEAFF
>-|-|TRBV5-1|TRBJ1-6
TGCGCCAGCAGCTTGTCAGGGGTCGGAAGCTCGGGGAATTCACCCCTCCACTTT
CASSLSGVGSSGNSPLHF